These 12 T cell receptor beta chains share one sample of origin, sequenced in a study of regulatory T cells in long-lasting Graves disease (dated by TCRdb to about 2021). What the time point label conveys for this sample: newly diagnosed GD, antithyroid drugs for less than 3 months. For both TCR sequencing and RNA sequencing, RNA was extracted from PBMCs using TRIzol. The method was multiplex PCR. These reads were obtained on an Illumina HiSeq 4000. CDR3 regions were amplified by Arm-PCR with iRepertoire HTBI primers to construct TCR beta libraries. The raw public reads went through TCRdb reprocessing: fastp at Q25, MiXCR clone calling, in-frame beta chains kept. Rows are unified per CDR3 protein, each entry keeping the most common DNA and genes. This sample lists under 250,000 distinct CDR3 sequences; 20% to 25% were detected once. Clones ranked in the top ten supply about 15% of the sample. This specimen consisted of peripheral blood mononuclear cells (PBMCs), obtained at new diagnosis, from a patient treated with antithyroid drugs. These receptors were obtained from a female donor with Graves disease.

Ten or more counts support this clonotype. This sequence joins TRBV7-9 and TRBJ2-1, with 7 bases identical to TRBD1. V shed 5 bases, J shed 8 bases, and the junction held 9 bases outside the gene matches. Germline assignment: CDR1 SEHNR and CDR2 FQNEAQ (reference sequence). The CDR3 totals 14 residues. The CDR3: CASSRLGTVDEQFF. The CDR3 nucleotides are TGTGCCAGCAGCCGCCTCGGGACAGTCGATGAGCAGTTCTTC.

This clonotype has a count of ten or more. The chain has TRBV11-3 and TRBJ1-1, with D possibly TRBD1 on 6 matching bases. The CDR3 runs to 13 residues. Trimming took off 6 bases at V and 10 bases at J, with 18 bases between the two ends. The germline CDR1 and CDR2 sequences are SGHNT and YENEEA. The CDR3 DNA reads as TGTGCCAGCAGAACTGGGACACGGAATGGAGCTTTCTTT. It translates to CASRTGTRNGAFF.

As to this clonotype: Possible read error: a much larger clone is one base away. The chain employs TRBV6-1 and TRBJ2-1; 11 bases fit TRBD2. The CDR3 totals 14 residues. After removal of 6 bases from V and 10 bases from J, the junction contained 8 bases not matched to a gene. In germline, CDR1 is MNHNS, CDR2 SASEGT. CDR3 sequence (DNA): TGTGCCAGCAGGAGACTAGCGGGGACCTACGAGCAGTTCTTC. It codes for CASRRLAGTYEQFF.

This clonotype came up many times. This chain uses TRBV5-1 with TRBJ2-3, with 13 nucleotides matching TRBD2. CDR1 and CDR2 (germline): SGHRS, YFSETQ. The CDR3 consists of 16 residues. The V gene end was trimmed by 5 bases and the J gene end by 2 bases; junction bases not matched to a gene: 5. CDR3: CASRLAGGRTTDTQYF. For the CDR3, the DNA is TGCGCCAGCAGACTAGCGGGGGGGCGAACCACAGATACGCAGTATTTT.

The V call is TRBV11-3, the J call TRBJ2-3; unclear D gene. The CDR3 has 15 amino acids. Looked up from germline, CDR1 is SGHNT and CDR2 is YENEEA. V lost 2 bases, J lost 1 base, and 10 bases lay in between. The CDR3 here is CASSLLGRGTDTQYF. CDR3 coding DNA: TGTGCCAGCAGCTTATTGGGAAGGGGCACAGATACGCAGTATTTT.

The chain links TRBV11-2 to TRBJ2-2, with 9 nucleotides matching TRBD2. Trimming at V came to 7 bases and at J to 7 bases, leaving 16 bases not matched to a gene. This CDR3 region has 17 residues. Looked up from germline, CDR1 is SGHAT and CDR2 is FQNNGV. CDR3 protein: CASTTLAGWVNRGELFF. The CDR3 nucleotides read TGTGCCAGCACAACGCTAGCGGGATGGGTCAACCGCGGGGAGCTGTTTTTT. Complete variable domain (other parts from reference TRBV11-2 and TRBJ2-2): EAGVAQSPRYKIIEKRQSVAFWCNPISGHATLYWYQQILGQGPKLLIQFQNNGVVDDSQLPKDRFSAERLKGVDSTLKIQPAKLEDSAVYLCASTTLAGWVNRGELFFGEGSRLTVL.

The chain couples TRBV19 to TRBJ2-6; D perhaps matches TRBD1 (6 bases). V was trimmed by 8 bases and J by 4 bases, leaving 21 bases between them. The CDR3 spans 17 residues. Germline CDR1 reads LNHDA; CDR2 reads SQIVND (reference sequence). CDR3 sequence (DNA): TGTGCCAGTGTTGGTCCGACAGGTAGTAGCGGGGCCAACGTCCTGACTTTC. Amino acid sequence: CASVGPTGSSGANVLTF.

This clonotype was recorded many times. For the CDR3, the DNA is TGTGCCATCAGTGAGTCGGGGGAGAGCCAAGAGACCCAGTACTTC. Its translation is CAISESGESQETQYF. This chain uses TRBV10-3 with TRBJ2-5; perhaps D is TRBD1 or TRBD2 (5 bases each). V was pared by 0 bases and J by 1 base, with 9 bases between. The germline V gene encodes CDR1 ENHRY and CDR2 SYGVKD. There are 15 residues in the CDR3.

This clonotype was counted at least ten times. V gene TRBV2 combines with J gene TRBJ2-2; D not certain. Looked up from germline, CDR1 is SNHLY and CDR2 is FYNNEI. V shed 6 bases and J shed 1 base, with 6 bases lying between them. This CDR3 is 13 amino acids long. The CDR3 coding sequence is TGTGCCAGCAGCATCAGGAACACCGGGGAGCTGTTTTTT. Translating gives CASSIRNTGELFF.

This clonotype was seen many times. The chain has TRBV11-2 and TRBJ2-1, with 7 bases matching TRBD1. Trimming at V came to 2 bases and at J to 8 bases, leaving 9 bases not matched to a gene. The CDR3 totals 15 residues. Germline V lookup: CDR1 SGHAT, CDR2 FQNNGV. The CDR3 DNA sequence: TGTGCCAGCAGCTTATTGACAGGGTTGAAGTATGAGCAGTTCTTC. It codes for CASSLLTGLKYEQFF.

This clonotype was seen many times. This chain joins TRBV12-3 or TRBV12-4 and TRBJ1-2, with TRBD1 identical over 9 bases. The CDR3 has 13 amino acids. After removal of 6 bases from V and 7 bases from J, the junction contained 6 bases not matched to a gene. CDR3 residues: CASRRQGGGGYTF. CDR3 DNA: TGTGCCAGCAGACGACAGGGGGGAGGTGGCTACACCTTC.

The sample holds many counts of this clonotype. This rearrangement joins TRBV19 to TRBJ1-2, with D uncertain. This CDR3 comprises 15 residues. Per the germline V gene, CDR1 is LNHDA and CDR2 is SQIVND (reference sequence). With 5 bases removed from V and 0 bases from J, the gap between germline ends came to 13 bases. The CDR3 sequence: CASSGRGRTNYGYTF. DNA of the CDR3: TGTGCCAGTAGTGGACGGGGAAGAACTAACTATGGCTACACCTTC.